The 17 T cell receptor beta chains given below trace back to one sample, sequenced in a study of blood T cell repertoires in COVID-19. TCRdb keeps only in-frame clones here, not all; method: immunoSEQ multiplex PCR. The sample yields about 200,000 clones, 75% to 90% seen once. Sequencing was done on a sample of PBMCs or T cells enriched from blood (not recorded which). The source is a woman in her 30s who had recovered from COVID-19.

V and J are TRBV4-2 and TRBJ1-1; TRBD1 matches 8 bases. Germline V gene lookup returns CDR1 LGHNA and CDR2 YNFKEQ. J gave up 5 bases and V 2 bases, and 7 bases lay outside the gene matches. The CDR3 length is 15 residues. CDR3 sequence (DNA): TGTGCCAGCAGCCAAAAACGACAGGGGAGTACTGAAGCTTTCTTT. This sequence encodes CASSQKRQGSTEAFF.

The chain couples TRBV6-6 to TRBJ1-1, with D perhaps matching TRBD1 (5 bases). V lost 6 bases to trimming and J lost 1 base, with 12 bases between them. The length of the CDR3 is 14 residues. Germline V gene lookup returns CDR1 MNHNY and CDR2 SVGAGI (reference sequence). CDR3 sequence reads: CASSLGGGNTEAFF. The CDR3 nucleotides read TGTGCCAGCAGCCTCGGGGGGGGGAACACTGAAGCTTTCTTT.

The CDR3 coding sequence is TGTGCCAGCAGCCAACGACAGGGCTCTGGAAACACCATATATTTT. Protein product: CASSQRQGSGNTIYF. The chain employs TRBV9 and TRBJ1-3; 7 bases are a match to TRBD1. Germline V lookup: CDR1 SGDLS, CDR2 YYNGEE. The CDR3 sequence is 15 residues long. Trimming at V came to 4 bases and at J to 0 bases, leaving 4 bases not matched to a gene.

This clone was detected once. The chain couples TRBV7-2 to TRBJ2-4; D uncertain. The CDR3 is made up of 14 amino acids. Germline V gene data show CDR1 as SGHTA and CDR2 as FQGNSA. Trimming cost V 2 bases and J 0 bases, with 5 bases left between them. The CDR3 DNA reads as TGTGCCAGCAGCTTAAGCTTAGCCAAAAACATTCAGTACTTC. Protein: CASSLSLAKNIQYF. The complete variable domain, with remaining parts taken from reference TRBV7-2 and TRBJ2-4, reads GAGVSQSPSNKVTEKGKDVELRCDPISGHTALYWYRQSLGQGLEFLIYFQGNSAPDKSGLPSDRFSAERTGGSVSTLTIQRTQQEDSAVYLCASSLSLAKNIQYFGAGTRLSVL.

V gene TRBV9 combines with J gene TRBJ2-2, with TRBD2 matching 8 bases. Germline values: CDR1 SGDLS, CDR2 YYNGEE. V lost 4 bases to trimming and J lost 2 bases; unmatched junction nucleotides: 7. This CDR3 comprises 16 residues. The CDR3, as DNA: TGTGCCAGCAGCACACGGGGGGGAGGAAACACCGGGGAGCTGTTTTTT. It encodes CASSTRGGGNTGELFF. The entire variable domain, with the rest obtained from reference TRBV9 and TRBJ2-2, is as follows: DSGVTQTPKHLITATGQRVTLRCSPRSGDLSVYWYQQSLDQGLQFLIQYYNGEERAKGNILERFSAQQFPDLHSELNLSSLELGDSALYFCASSTRGGGNTGELFFGEGSRLTVL.

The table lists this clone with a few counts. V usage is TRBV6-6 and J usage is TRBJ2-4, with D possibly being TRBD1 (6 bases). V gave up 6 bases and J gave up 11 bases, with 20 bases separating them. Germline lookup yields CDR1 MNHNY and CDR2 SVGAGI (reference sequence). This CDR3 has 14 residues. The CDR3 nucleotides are TGTGCCAGCAGCCTCGGACAGCAGATGATCCTTCAGTACTTC. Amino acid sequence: CASSLGQQMILQYF.

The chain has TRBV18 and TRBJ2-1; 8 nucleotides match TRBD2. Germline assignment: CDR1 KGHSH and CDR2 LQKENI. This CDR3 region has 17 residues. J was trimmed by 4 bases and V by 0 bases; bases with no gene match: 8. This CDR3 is CASSPPVGGGLYNEQFF. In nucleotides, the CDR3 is TGTGCCAGCTCACCACCGGTCGGCGGGGGGCTATACAATGAGCAGTTCTTC.

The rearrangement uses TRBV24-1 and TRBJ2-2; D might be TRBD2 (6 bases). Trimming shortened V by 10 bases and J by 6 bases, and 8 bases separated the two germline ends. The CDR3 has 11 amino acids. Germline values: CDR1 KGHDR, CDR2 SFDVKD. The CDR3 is CATGEAGELFF. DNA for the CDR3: TGTGCCACGGGGGAGGCCGGGGAGCTGTTTTTT.

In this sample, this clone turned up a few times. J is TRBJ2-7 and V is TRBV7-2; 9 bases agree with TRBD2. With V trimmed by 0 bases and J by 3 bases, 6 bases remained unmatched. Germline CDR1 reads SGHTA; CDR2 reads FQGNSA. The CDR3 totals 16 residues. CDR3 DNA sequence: TGTGCCAGCAGCTTAGCTCCAGGACTAGCGATCTACGAGCAGTACTTC. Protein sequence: CASSLAPGLAIYEQYF. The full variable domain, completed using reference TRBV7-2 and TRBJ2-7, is GAGVSQSPSNKVTEKGKDVELRCDPISGHTALYWYRQSLGQGLEFLIYFQGNSAPDKSGLPSDRFSAERTGGSVSTLTIQRTQQEDSAVYLCASSLAPGLAIYEQYFGPGTRLTVT.

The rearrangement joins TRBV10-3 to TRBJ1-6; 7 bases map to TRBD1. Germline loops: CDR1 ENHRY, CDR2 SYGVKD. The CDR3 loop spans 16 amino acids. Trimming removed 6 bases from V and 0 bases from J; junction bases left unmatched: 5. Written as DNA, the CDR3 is TGTGCCATCAGAGCACAGGGGAGCTCCTATAATTCACCCCTCCACTTT. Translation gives CAIRAQGSSYNSPLHF.

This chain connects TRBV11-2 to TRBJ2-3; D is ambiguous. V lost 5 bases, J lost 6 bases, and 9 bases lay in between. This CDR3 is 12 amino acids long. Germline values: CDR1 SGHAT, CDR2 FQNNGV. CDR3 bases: TGTGCCAGCAGCCCCACAACGGATACGCAGTATTTT. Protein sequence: CASSPTTDTQYF.

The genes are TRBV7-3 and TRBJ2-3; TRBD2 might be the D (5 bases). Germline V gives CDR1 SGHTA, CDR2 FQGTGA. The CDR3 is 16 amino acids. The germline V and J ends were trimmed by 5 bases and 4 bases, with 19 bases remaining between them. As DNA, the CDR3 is TGTGCCAGCAGCCCCGGAACGGCGGGTGGGGCAGATACGCAGTATTTT. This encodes CASSPGTAGGADTQYF. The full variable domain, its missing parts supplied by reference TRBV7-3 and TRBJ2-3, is GAGVSQTPSNKVTEKGKYVELRCDPISGHTALYWYRQSLGQGPEFLIYFQGTGAADDSGLPNDRFFAVRPEGSVSTLKIQRTERGDSAVYLCASSPGTAGGADTQYFGPGTRLTVL.

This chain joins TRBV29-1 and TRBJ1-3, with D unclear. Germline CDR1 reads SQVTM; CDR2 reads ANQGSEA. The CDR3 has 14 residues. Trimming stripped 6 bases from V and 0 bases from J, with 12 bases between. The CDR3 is CSVADHSSGNTIYF. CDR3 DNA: TGCAGCGTCGCCGACCACAGCTCTGGAAACACCATATATTTT.

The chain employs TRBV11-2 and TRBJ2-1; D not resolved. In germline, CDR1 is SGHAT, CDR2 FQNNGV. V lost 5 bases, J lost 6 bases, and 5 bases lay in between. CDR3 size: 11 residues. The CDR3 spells CASSRVNEQFF. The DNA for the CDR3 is TGTGCCAGCAGCCGGGTCAATGAGCAGTTCTTC.

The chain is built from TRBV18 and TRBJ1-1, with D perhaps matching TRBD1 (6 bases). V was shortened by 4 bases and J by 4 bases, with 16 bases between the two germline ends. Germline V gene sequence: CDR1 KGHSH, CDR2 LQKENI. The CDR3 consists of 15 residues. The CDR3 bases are TGTGCCAGCTCACTGAGGGACACCTTCAGCACTGAAGCTTTCTTT. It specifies CASSLRDTFSTEAFF.

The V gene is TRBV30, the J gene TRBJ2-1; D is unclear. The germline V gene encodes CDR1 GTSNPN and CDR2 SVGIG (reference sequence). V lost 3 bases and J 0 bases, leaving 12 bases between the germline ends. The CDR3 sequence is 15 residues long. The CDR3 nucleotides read TGTGCCTGGAGGTCTAGATCCTACTCCTACAATGAGCAGTTCTTC. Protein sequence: CAWRSRSYSYNEQFF.

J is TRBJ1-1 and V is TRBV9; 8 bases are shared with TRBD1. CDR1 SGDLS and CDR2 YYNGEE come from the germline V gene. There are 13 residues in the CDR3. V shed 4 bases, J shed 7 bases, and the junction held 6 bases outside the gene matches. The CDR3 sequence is CASSPRGRGEAFF. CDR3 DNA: TGTGCCAGCAGCCCCAGGGGGCGCGGTGAAGCTTTCTTT.